A selection of T cell receptor beta chains follows, all from one sample in a study of T cell repertoires in cytomegalovirus infection. TCRdb analysed the reads with MiXCR anew, one entry per CDR3 protein. The repertoire holds 300,000 or so distinct CDR3 sequences, with about a tenth as singletons. Sequenced sample: PBMCs. The receptors shown here come from a human donor in good health (CMV status not recorded). Some clones in this sample may be carry-over from other donors' samples. CDR3s leave out the opening cysteine and the closing phenylalanine or tryptophan.

TRBJ2-3 | TRBV29-1 | SVGWGQGADSDTQY
TRBJ2-3 | TRBV20-1 | SATVLAGGPDTQY
TRBJ2-5 | TRBV7-2 | ASNKDHPETQY
TRBJ2-2 | TRBV9 | ASSVDGGTGELF
TRBJ2-7 | TRBV29-1 | SVEVTGFAYEQY
TRBJ1-4 | TRBV12-3/TRBV12-4 | ASSHSSEKLF
TRBJ1-1 | TRBV23-1 | ASSLTRPNTEAF
TRBJ1-6 | TRBV5-1 | ASSFVRADYNSPLH
TRBJ2-3 | TRBV12-3/TRBV12-4 | ASSWRRGGTDTQY
TRBJ2-5 | TRBV2 | ASSSSTGGRAQY
TRBJ2-1 | TRBV18 | ASSPSSDNEQF
TRBJ1-5 | TRBV12-3/TRBV12-4 | ASSPGQRNQPQH
TRBJ1-1 | TRBV29-1 | SAGKGSDTEAF
TRBJ1-1 | TRBV9 | ASSVGGGEAF
TRBJ1-3 | TRBV6-1 | ASSWGLPLSGNTIY
TRBJ2-1 | TRBV20-1 | SAAKASRVHNEQF
TRBJ2-1 | TRBV28 | ASSSMGALPSEQF
TRBJ2-1 | TRBV20-1 | SARADRESYNEQF
TRBJ2-7 | TRBV20-1 | SALPPGPQYEQY
TRBJ2-7 | TRBV7-2 | ASSLTGTGTYEQY
TRBJ2-1 | TRBV28 | ASSPAGIDEQF
TRBJ1-5 | TRBV2 | ASSEGGSRNQPQH
TRBJ2-3 | TRBV7-3 | ASSLSLSGGGRATQY
TRBJ1-2 | TRBV19 | ASSTQHIDSGYT
TRBJ2-1 | TRBV6-4 | ASSELAGAGEQF
TRBJ2-1 | TRBV20-1 | SASDRYNEQF
TRBJ1-5 | TRBV7-9 | ASSLTGRGSQPQH
TRBJ2-1 | TRBV5-1 | ASSLDSGTGLQGEF
TRBJ1-1 | TRBV7-2 | ASSLQGTNTEAF
TRBJ1-5 | TRBV28 | ASSPSTGEFNQPQH
TRBJ2-1 | TRBV11-2 | ASRPGQKYNEQF
TRBJ2-1 | TRBV12-3/TRBV12-4 | ASNLGQDNEQF
TRBJ1-2 | TRBV4-1 | ASGQGGGNYGYT
TRBJ2-4 | TRBV20-1 | SAGTASTKNIQY
TRBJ2-1 | TRBV28 | ASSFQRRGLAREQF
TRBJ2-7 | TRBV15 | ATSRDFGQGNPYEQY
TRBJ1-1 | TRBV18 | ASSPGTGRGTEAF
TRBJ1-5 | TRBV4-1 | ASSQFWTRGGDQPQH